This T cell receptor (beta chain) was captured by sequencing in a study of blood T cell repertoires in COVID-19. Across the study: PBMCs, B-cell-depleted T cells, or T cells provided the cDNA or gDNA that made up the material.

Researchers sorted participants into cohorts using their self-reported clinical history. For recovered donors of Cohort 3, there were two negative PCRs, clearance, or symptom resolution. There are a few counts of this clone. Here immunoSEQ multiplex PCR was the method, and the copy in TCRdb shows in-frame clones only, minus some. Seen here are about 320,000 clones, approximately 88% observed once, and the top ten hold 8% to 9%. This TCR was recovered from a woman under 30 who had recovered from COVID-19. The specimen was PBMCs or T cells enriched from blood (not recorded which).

Written as DNA, the CDR3 is TGTGCCATCTCCAGACAGGGAACAAAGTATGGCTACACCTTC. Protein: CAISRQGTKYGYTF. The chain couples TRBV10-3 to TRBJ1-2; TRBD1 matches 7 bases. CDR1 ENHRY and CDR2 SYGVKD come from the germline V gene. CDR3 length equals 14 residues. V trimming: 8 bases; J trimming: 5 bases; junction bases outside the gene matches: 11.